These 21 T cell receptor beta chains originate from one sample sequenced in a study of blood T cell repertoires in COVID-19. Only in-frame clones appear in the TCRdb table, and some are missing; sequencing was by immunoSEQ multiplex PCR. This table has 200,000 or so clones, about 88% appearing once. The sequenced sample consisted of peripheral blood. The origin of the receptors is a man aged 45 to 65 who had recovered from COVID-19.

The chain recombines TRBV30 with TRBJ2-5; TRBD2 aligns across 7 bases. The germline V gene encodes CDR1 GTSNPN and CDR2 SVGIG (reference sequence). The CDR3 spans 12 residues. Germline trimming cut 2 bases from V and 5 bases from J; bases unmatched to any gene: 2. CDR3 sequence (DNA): TGTGCCTGGAGTCTCGGGGGGGAGACCCAGTACTTC. It specifies CAWSLGGETQYF. Full variable domain (rest looked up from reference TRBV30 and TRBJ2-5): SQTIHQWPATLVQPVGSPLSLECTVEGTSNPNLYWYRQAAGRGLQLLFYSVGIGQISSEVPQNLSASRPQDRQFILSSKKLLLSDSGFYLCAWSLGGETQYFGPGTRLLVL.

The chain recombines TRBV6-5 with TRBJ1-2; 9 bases map to TRBD1. In germline, CDR1 is MNHEY, CDR2 SVGAGI. The CDR3 extends over 14 amino acids. The V gene end was trimmed by 6 bases and the J gene end by 7 bases; junction bases not matched to a gene: 9. CDR3 amino acids: CASSALGQGIGYTF. The DNA for the CDR3 is TGTGCCAGCAGCGCGCTGGGACAGGGAATTGGCTACACCTTC.

The J gene is TRBJ1-1, the V gene TRBV28, with D hard to call. CDR1 is MDHEN and CDR2 is SYDVKM in the germline V gene. Trimming shortened V by 7 bases and J by 6 bases, and 15 bases separated the two germline ends. CDR3 size: 13 residues. Here the CDR3 reads CASMTTIFSEAFF. The CDR3 region has the DNA TGTGCCAGCATGACTACCATCTTTTCTGAAGCTTTCTTT.

V is TRBV6-6 and J is TRBJ2-2; 7 nucleotides match TRBD1. V trimming: 8 bases; J trimming: 5 bases; junction bases outside the gene matches: 14. There are 16 residues in the CDR3. Per germline, CDR1 MNHNY and CDR2 SVGAGI (reference sequence). This chain's CDR3 is CASSVTGASVTGELFF. As DNA, the CDR3 is TGTGCCAGCTCGGTAACAGGGGCTAGTGTTACCGGGGAGCTGTTTTTT.

J is TRBJ2-3 and V is TRBV5-1; D call uncertain. Trimming cost V 1 base and J 6 bases, with 9 bases left between them. Germline V gene lookup returns CDR1 SGHRS and CDR2 YFSETQ. There are 13 residues in the CDR3. In nucleotides, the CDR3 is TGCGCCAGCAGCTTGAGTCCCGGGGATACGCAGTATTTT. Translation: CASSLSPGDTQYF.

The V and J genes are TRBV7-9 and TRBJ1-5, with D uncertain. V was cut by 3 bases and J by 9 bases, with 9 bases left in between. The germline V gene has CDR1 SEHNR and CDR2 FQNEAQ (reference sequence). The CDR3 totals 12 residues. The CDR3 bases are TGTGCCAGCAGCTTTCCGGGTACGCCCCAGCATTTT. The encoded protein is CASSFPGTPQHF.

This CDR3 reads CASSALAGGGQFF. Here the CDR3 DNA reads TGCGCCAGCAGTGCACTAGCGGGAGGCGGGCAGTTCTTC. V and J are TRBV10-2 and TRBJ2-1; 12 bases are shared with TRBD2. The V gene end was trimmed by 4 bases and the J gene end by 12 bases; junction bases not matched to a gene: 4. Germline V gene sequence: CDR1 WSHSY, CDR2 SAAADI. The CDR3 totals 13 residues.

This sequence joins TRBV28 and TRBJ1-4, with D hard to call. The germline V and J ends were trimmed by 6 bases and 5 bases, with 16 bases remaining between them. This CDR3 spans 15 amino acids. CDR1 and CDR2 (germline): MDHEN, SYDVKM. CDR3: CASRTNGLRNEKLFF. In DNA form, the CDR3 reads TGTGCCAGCAGGACGAACGGACTCCGGAATGAAAAACTGTTTTTT.

CDR3 sequence reads: CASSGDRGPNYGYTF. CDR3 nucleotide sequence: TGTGCCAGCAGTGGGGACAGGGGACCTAACTATGGCTACACCTTC. This chain uses TRBV2 with TRBJ1-2; 10 positions match TRBD1. V was clipped by 4 bases and J by 0 bases; unmatched bases: 2. CDR1 and CDR2 from the germline V gene are SNHLY and FYNNEI. The CDR3 consists of 15 residues.

The chain couples TRBV18 to TRBJ2-3; TRBD2 matches 10 bases. This CDR3 region has 16 residues. The germline V gene has CDR1 KGHSH and CDR2 LQKENI. V lost 6 bases, J lost 4 bases, and 10 bases stayed unmatched. This CDR3 reads CASSPASGRFSDTQYF. The CDR3, as DNA: TGTGCCAGCTCTCCCGCTAGCGGGAGATTCTCAGATACGCAGTATTTT.

The chain couples TRBV10-3 to TRBJ2-1; TRBD2 agrees at 12 bases. This CDR3 has 15 amino acids. Trimming at V came to 9 bases and at J to 8 bases, leaving 11 bases not matched to a gene. Germline CDR1 ENHRY, CDR2 SYGVKD. For the CDR3, the DNA is TGTGCCATTCAAAGACTAGCGGGAGTGGACCATGAGCAGTTCTTC. Its protein is CAIQRLAGVDHEQFF.

Only a few counts were recorded for this clone. This sequence joins TRBV7-8 and TRBJ2-1; the match to TRBD2 covers 11 bases. CDR3 length: 16 amino acids. V lost 5 bases, J lost 8 bases, and 11 bases stayed unmatched. Germline CDR1 reads SGHVS; CDR2 reads FQNEAQ. The CDR3 here is CASSPHLAGGDYEQFF. In nucleotides, the CDR3 is TGTGCCAGCAGCCCTCACCTAGCGGGAGGAGATTATGAGCAGTTCTTC.

The rearrangement joins TRBV13 to TRBJ1-2, with 8 bases aligning to TRBD1. The CDR3 extends over 17 amino acids. The trim removed 5 bases at V and 4 bases at J, leaving 15 bases unmatched. Germline lookup yields CDR1 PRHDT and CDR2 FYEKMQ (reference sequence). CDR3 in DNA: TGTGCCAGCAGCCCCCGAACCCAGGGGGCGCCTGGCTATGGCTACACCTTC. Amino acid sequence: CASSPRTQGAPGYGYTF.

The chain combines TRBV21-1 with TRBJ1-5; the table's D call, TRBD1, has no DNA check behind it. TRBV21-1 has pseudogene status. This CDR3 is built from 15 residues. The CDR3 bases are TGTGCCAGCAGCAAATCTCGACAGGGGGATCAGCCCCAGCATTTT. This encodes CASSKSRQGDQPQHF.

The chain uses TRBV6-5 and TRBJ2-2; 9 bases are shared with TRBD2. J lost 6 bases, V lost 6 bases, and 8 bases had no gene match. Germline CDR1 and CDR2: MNHEY and SVGAGI. This CDR3 is 15 amino acids long. CDR3 sequence (DNA): TGTGCCAGCAGGGGGCTAGCGGGATTTGCCGGGGAGCTGTTTTTT. Encoded protein: CASRGLAGFAGELFF.

CDR3 DNA: TGTGCCAGCAGTACAAGGAGAGGTGGTGAGCAGTTCTTC. Amino acid sequence: CASSTRRGGEQFF. The chain carries TRBV2 and TRBJ2-1, with unresolved D. Deletions cut 5 bases from V and 9 bases from J, with 14 bases between. CDR1 and CDR2 (germline): SNHLY, FYNNEI. The CDR3 loop spans 13 amino acids. The variable domain in full, completed from reference TRBV2 and TRBJ2-1, reads EPEVTQTPSHQVTQMGQEVILRCVPISNHLYFYWYRQILGQKVEFLVSFYNNEISEKSEIFDDQFSVERPDGSNFTLKIRSTKLEDSAMYFCASSTRRGGEQFFGPGTRLTVL.

This chain connects TRBV10-3 to TRBJ1-2; D is unclear. Deletions cut 3 bases from V and 2 bases from J, with 10 bases between. The V gene's germline CDR1 is ENHRY and CDR2 SYGVKD. The CDR3 totals 14 residues. The CDR3 is CAISDLAGNYGYTF. The CDR3 DNA sequence: TGTGCCATCAGTGATCTGGCGGGAAACTATGGCTACACCTTC.

This clone was counted a few times. The chain has TRBV2 and TRBJ2-7, with 8 bases lining up with TRBD2. Germline loops: CDR1 SNHLY, CDR2 FYNNEI. The CDR3 covers 14 residues. V shed 1 base and J 1 base; nucleotides not matched to a gene: 0. CDR3 in amino acids: CASSEGGRSYEQYF. CDR3 in DNA: TGTGCCAGCAGTGAAGGCGGGAGGTCCTACGAGCAGTACTTC.

This rearrangement joins TRBV2 to TRBJ2-5, with D unresolved. Per the germline V gene, CDR1 is SNHLY and CDR2 is FYNNEI. Deletions cut 1 base from V and 5 bases from J, with 11 bases between. The CDR3 is made up of 14 amino acids. CDR3 region: CASSEVLAWETQYF. The DNA for the CDR3 is TGTGCCAGCAGTGAAGTTTTAGCCTGGGAGACCCAGTACTTC.

The rearrangement joins TRBV5-1 to TRBJ1-1; TRBD1 matches at 7 bases. V was pared by 4 bases and J by 5 bases, with 8 bases of the junction left unmatched. This CDR3 region has 14 residues. Germline assignment: CDR1 SGHRS and CDR2 YFSETQ. The DNA of the CDR3 is TGCGCCAGCAGCCTTCGACAGGGATGGACTGAAGCTTTCTTT. Translated: CASSLRQGWTEAFF.

The chain is built from TRBV19 and TRBJ2-7; 8 bases line up with TRBD1. The CDR3 extends over 15 amino acids. Germline assignment: CDR1 LNHDA and CDR2 SQIVND (reference sequence). Trimming cost V 4 bases and J 0 bases; bases outside gene matches: 5. CDR3 DNA sequence: TGTGCCAGTAGTAACGGACAGGGTGGCTCCTACGAGCAGTACTTC. Translated, it gives CASSNGQGGSYEQYF.